This T cell receptor beta chain came from a study of blood T cells in healthy people across ages. Overall study results and limits: The donors' CMV status was not determined, possibly confounding changes in expanded clonotypes.

In regard to this clonotype: Its antigen is unidentified.

Then a second PCR, running roughly 7 to 11 cycles, was carried out with a sample-barcoded 5' primer and a J-beta primer mix. In TCRdb, the 5' RACE reads were re-called with MiXCR into one record per CDR3 protein. Among hundreds of thousands of distinct CDR3 sequences, 25% to 35% were seen once, and the ten largest hold 3.6%. The same data also went into a second study, on T cells of mothers and their children. That investigation notes: The donor cohort consisted of three healthy Caucasian mothers and their six children.

The sequence derives from a boy aged 2 to 10 in good health. The sequenced sample consisted of blood.

The CDR3 coding sequence is TGTGCCAGCAGTATGTTAGCCAAAAACATTCAGTACTTC. Its protein is CASSMLAKNIQYF. This chain links TRBV6-6 with TRBJ2-4; D ambiguous. The CDR3 is 13 residues long. Germline V gene lookup returns CDR1 MNHNY and CDR2 SVGAGI (reference sequence). The V end lost 5 bases, the J end lost 0 bases, and 5 bases lay between the germline ends.